This entry describes one T cell receptor (beta chain). Its specificity is not known. TCRdb's table, derived via immunoSEQ multiplex PCR, lists solely in-frame clones and lacks some. Counted here are tens of thousands of clones, less than 85% occurring once; the ten biggest clones make up 2.5% to 3%. This entry comes from a study of T cell clones after liver transplantation. As for the study in general: Graft-donor-reactive sequences were compared with third-party-reactive TCRbeta sequences from pre-transplant mixed lymphocyte reactions. The study's findings and limits: Graft donor-reactive T cells possibly entered the graft instead of undergoing deletion. Donor-reactive sequences fell more than third party-reactive ones, suggesting partial deletion.

Germline values: CDR1 SNHLY, CDR2 FYNNEI. CDR3 length equals 15 residues. V dropped 4 bases and J dropped 7; count of bases not matched to a gene: 7. This sequence joins TRBV2 and TRBJ2-1, with TRBD2 matching 10 bases. The specimen comprised CD4+ T cells from blood, sampled at the 22-month timepoint. The source is a human patient who received a liver transplant. These T cells may partly come from the graft donor. CDR3 DNA sequence: TGTGCCAGCAGTGTGCTAGCGGGAGCTGGTAATGAGCAGTTCTTC. It specifies CASSVLAGAGNEQFF.